This T cell receptor (beta chain) was sequenced during a study of lymphopenia after photon versus proton radiotherapy (dated by TCRdb to about 2019). For the study in its entirety: The study compared the immunological effects of photon versus proton radiation therapy in patients with gastrointestinal tumors who developed high-grade lymphopenia. The cohort included over 15 patients with gastrointestinal tumors who developed lymphopenia after receiving either photon or proton therapy. The study was designed to characterize how the impact on the immune system differs between the two radiation modalities.

General findings and caveats noted by the study authors: After the lymphocyte count nadir, oligoclonal expansion, especially of CD8+ Temra cells, was observed in photon-treated repertoires, and the drop in diversity was driven by this expansion. During treatment, patients who received proton therapy stayed relatively stable, whereas patients who received photon therapy lost naive T cells and TCR diversity and gained effector/memory populations. Among patients across the cohort who died, overall survival time showed an inverse correlation with a larger post-nadir drop in TCR diversity. The survival association was examined only in patients who died, and the authors described better survival with proton therapy as a possibility, not as a demonstrated result.

For this clone: Its antigen specificity is not known. No much larger clonotype is one base removed from it; base qualities were not supplied.

From V the trimming removes 8 bases and from J it removes 1 base, while the gene matches leave 6 bases of the junction unaccounted for. According to the germline V gene, CDR1 reads MNHEY and CDR2 reads SVGAGI. Including the terminal cysteine and phenylalanine, the CDR3 comprises 14 residues. Solely the CDR3 DNA is kept, with 42 bases framed from the first base. Libraries were prepared through the immunoSEQ multiplex PCR assay. T cell repertoires were profiled with deep sequencing of rearranged TCR beta loci together with multiparametric flow cytometry. The table comes from immuneACCESS by way of TCRdb, which keeps in-frame sequences with V and J called. Part of the clones is missing from these tables; in studies checked, under half for an unresolved V gene and the rest for unknown reasons. The sample table records some 41,000 clones; approximately 81% of these occur just once. Roughly 3% of the sample rests with the top ten.

The source of this sequence is a man in his forties or fifties with gastric cancer. The chain was built from TRBV6-5 and TRBJ2-3, with TRBD2 identical over 7 junction bases. The input for sequencing was peripheral blood, taken from a patient treated with photon-based radiotherapy. The CDR3 here reads CASGLADGTDTQYF. The DNA is TGTGCCAGCGGTCTAGCGGATGGCACAGATACGCAGTATTTT.